Listed below are T cell receptor beta chains from one sample, sequenced in a study of blood T cell repertoires in COVID-19. Produced via immunoSEQ multiplex PCR; TCRdb's table is partial and in-frame only. This sample has 200,000 to 250,000 clones; about 79% occur once, and the top ten carry 3% to 4%. Sequenced: PBMCs or T cells enriched from blood (not recorded which). All receptors derive from a woman between 55 and 75 years old who had recovered from COVID-19. CDR3s include the opening cysteine and the closing phenylalanine or tryptophan. D genes are given only for firm matches. Part of the rows lack a size; the others show once, few, many or a class for expanded clones.

j_gene: TRBJ1-5; abundance: .; d_gene: TRBD1; v_gene: TRBV10-3; CDR3nt: TGTGCCATCAGCGACAGGGAAAGTCAGCCCCAGCATTTT; CDR3aa: CAISDRESQPQHF
j_gene: TRBJ1-2; abundance: .; d_gene: TRBD1; v_gene: TRBV9; CDR3nt: TGTGCCAGCAGCGTTGGGACAGGGGGCGCGAATGGCTACACCTTC; CDR3aa: CASSVGTGGANGYTF
j_gene: TRBJ1-1; abundance: few; d_gene: .; v_gene: TRBV19; CDR3nt: TGTGCCAGTCAAAGACAGGACGGAGCGGACGCTGAAGCTTTCTTT; CDR3aa: CASQRQDGADAEAFF
j_gene: TRBJ2-7; abundance: .; d_gene: TRBD1; v_gene: TRBV4-3; CDR3nt: TGCGCCAGCAGCCAACAGGGGGGGACAGGGGTCAGCTCCTACGAGCAGTACTTC; CDR3aa: CASSQQGGTGVSSYEQYF
j_gene: TRBJ1-5; abundance: .; d_gene: .; v_gene: TRBV18; CDR3nt: TGTGCCAGCTCAGATCTCAGGGGTAGCAATCAGCCCCAGCATTTT; CDR3aa: CASSDLRGSNQPQHF
j_gene: TRBJ1-1; abundance: once; d_gene: .; v_gene: TRBV19; CDR3nt: TGTGCCAGTAGTCCCCTAACAGGGAACACTGAAGCTTTCTTT; CDR3aa: CASSPLTGNTEAFF
j_gene: TRBJ1-5; abundance: .; d_gene: .; v_gene: TRBV19; CDR3nt: TGTGCCAGTAGTATCACGGGGGGCGGCCAGCCCCAGCATTTT; CDR3aa: CASSITGGGQPQHF
j_gene: TRBJ1-2; abundance: once; d_gene: .; v_gene: TRBV6-2/TRBV6-3; CDR3nt: TGTGCCAGCAGTTACTCGAGAGGGTATGGCTACACCTTC; CDR3aa: CASSYSRGYGYTF
j_gene: TRBJ1-1; abundance: .; d_gene: .; v_gene: TRBV18; CDR3nt: TGTGCCAGCTCAGCCGCTCTCGAGACTGAAGCTTTCTTT; CDR3aa: CASSAALETEAFF
j_gene: TRBJ2-5; abundance: .; d_gene: .; v_gene: TRBV6-5; CDR3nt: TGTGCCAGCACCTTGGACAGAGGGCAAGAGACCCAGTACTTC; CDR3aa: CASTLDRGQETQYF
j_gene: TRBJ2-7; abundance: .; d_gene: TRBD1; v_gene: TRBV5-1; CDR3nt: TGCGCCAGCAGCCCCATGGGACAGGGGGCATCCTACGAGCAGTACTTC; CDR3aa: CASSPMGQGASYEQYF
j_gene: TRBJ2-3; abundance: .; d_gene: .; v_gene: TRBV9; CDR3nt: TGTGCCAGCAGCCCTTACGGGCGGGGCACAGATACGCAGTATTTT; CDR3aa: CASSPYGRGTDTQYF
j_gene: TRBJ2-5; abundance: .; d_gene: .; v_gene: TRBV5-4; CDR3nt: TGTGCCAGCAGCTTGACAGCCCAAGAGACCCAGTACTTC; CDR3aa: CASSLTAQETQYF
j_gene: TRBJ1-5; abundance: .; d_gene: .; v_gene: TRBV28; CDR3nt: TGTGCCAGCGCACCTGGCCTCCCTAATCAGCCCCAGCATTTT; CDR3aa: CASAPGLPNQPQHF
j_gene: TRBJ2-2; abundance: .; d_gene: .; v_gene: TRBV5-6; CDR3nt: TGTGCCAGCAGCGCTGGACTAACCACCGGGGAGCTGTTTTTT; CDR3aa: CASSAGLTTGELFF
j_gene: TRBJ1-2; abundance: .; d_gene: TRBD1; v_gene: TRBV18; CDR3nt: TGTGCCAGCTCACCACCGGAGGGGGCCCACTCTGGCTACACCTTC; CDR3aa: CASSPPEGAHSGYTF
j_gene: TRBJ2-5; abundance: .; d_gene: TRBD1; v_gene: TRBV9; CDR3nt: TGTGCCAGCAGCTCACGGACAGGCGAAGAGACCCAGTACTTC; CDR3aa: CASSSRTGEETQYF
j_gene: TRBJ2-5; abundance: .; d_gene: TRBD2; v_gene: TRBV13; CDR3nt: TGTGCCAGCAGCTTACTCCCCCCGCGGGGGGGCCTAGGAGAGACCCAGTACTTC; CDR3aa: CASSLLPPRGGLGETQYF
j_gene: TRBJ1-2; abundance: few; d_gene: .; v_gene: TRBV4-2; CDR3nt: TGTGCCAGCAGCCATAGAGCTGCTAACTATGGCTACACCTTC; CDR3aa: CASSHRAANYGYTF
j_gene: TRBJ2-5; abundance: .; d_gene: .; v_gene: TRBV3-1/TRBV3-2; CDR3nt: TGTGCCAGCAGCCAAGAGGACCTAGTCAGGGGGACCCAGTACTTC; CDR3aa: CASSQEDLVRGTQYF
j_gene: TRBJ2-6; abundance: .; d_gene: TRBD1; v_gene: TRBV7-6; CDR3nt: TGTGCCAGCAGCTTAGAGGGGGCCTCCTTTGGGGCCAACGTCCTGACTTTC; CDR3aa: CASSLEGASFGANVLTF
j_gene: TRBJ2-5; abundance: few; d_gene: TRBD2; v_gene: TRBV5-6; CDR3nt: TGTGCCAGCAGCTTGTTACCTAGCGGGCAGTCCCAGTACTTC; CDR3aa: CASSLLPSGQSQYF
j_gene: TRBJ2-7; abundance: .; d_gene: TRBD2; v_gene: TRBV18; CDR3nt: TGTGCCAGCTCCCCTGGACTAGCGGGGGCCCGACTTGAGTACGAGCAGTACTTC; CDR3aa: CASSPGLAGARLEYEQYF
j_gene: TRBJ1-2; abundance: .; d_gene: TRBD1; v_gene: TRBV13; CDR3nt: TGTGCCAGCAGCTTAGGTGGACAGGACTATGGCTACACCTTC; CDR3aa: CASSLGGQDYGYTF
j_gene: TRBJ2-3; abundance: once; d_gene: .; v_gene: TRBV11-2; CDR3nt: TGTGCCAGCAGCTTAGATCGATCGCGGGGTCGCACAGATACGCAGTATTTT; CDR3aa: CASSLDRSRGRTDTQYF
j_gene: TRBJ2-1; abundance: .; d_gene: .; v_gene: TRBV3-1/TRBV3-2; CDR3nt: TGTGCCAGCAGCCAAGAACGGCGGGGTCAGTTCTTC; CDR3aa: CASSQERRGQFF
j_gene: TRBJ1-1; abundance: .; d_gene: TRBD1; v_gene: TRBV15; CDR3nt: TGTGCCACCAGCAGAGAATACAGGGGGGCTAACACTGAAGCTTTCTTT; CDR3aa: CATSREYRGANTEAFF
j_gene: TRBJ1-3; abundance: few; d_gene: .; v_gene: TRBV7-9; CDR3nt: TGTGCCAGCAGCTTAGAAACAGGGCCAAGCTCTGGAAACACCATATATTTT; CDR3aa: CASSLETGPSSGNTIYF
j_gene: TRBJ2-5; abundance: .; d_gene: TRBD1; v_gene: TRBV25-1; CDR3nt: TGTGCCAGCGACGGGTGGGCAGGGGGCGATGAGACCCAGTACTTC; CDR3aa: CASDGWAGGDETQYF
j_gene: TRBJ1-2; abundance: .; d_gene: TRBD1; v_gene: TRBV7-3; CDR3nt: TGTGCCAGCAGCTCCCGCCCAGGGGGCCCTAACTATGGCTACACCTTC; CDR3aa: CASSSRPGGPNYGYTF
j_gene: TRBJ2-4; abundance: few; d_gene: TRBD2; v_gene: TRBV7-2; CDR3nt: TGTGCCAGCAGCTTTACTAGCGGGGTAGGCAAAAACATTCAGTACTTC; CDR3aa: CASSFTSGVGKNIQYF
j_gene: TRBJ1-1; abundance: .; d_gene: .; v_gene: TRBV7-2; CDR3nt: TGTGCCAGCAGCCTAAGGGGTGCAGGAGTAATCACTGAAGCTTTCTTT; CDR3aa: CASSLRGAGVITEAFF
j_gene: TRBJ2-5; abundance: .; d_gene: TRBD1; v_gene: TRBV5-4; CDR3nt: TGTGCCAGCAGCTTGGACAGGGGGCGGGGGGAGACCCAGTACTTC; CDR3aa: CASSLDRGRGETQYF
j_gene: TRBJ2-7; abundance: .; d_gene: TRBD2; v_gene: TRBV6-2/TRBV6-3; CDR3nt: TGTGCCAGCAGCCCCACTAGCGGTTCGTACGAGCAGTACTTC; CDR3aa: CASSPTSGSYEQYF
j_gene: TRBJ1-2; abundance: .; d_gene: TRBD1; v_gene: TRBV10-3; CDR3nt: TGTGCCATCAGTGAGTCGAAGGGGGCCCTGGAGGGCTACACCTTC; CDR3aa: CAISESKGALEGYTF
j_gene: TRBJ1-2; abundance: .; d_gene: TRBD1; v_gene: TRBV5-6; CDR3nt: TGTGCCAGCAGCTGGGGGTCAGGGGGCTCCTCTGGCTACACCTTC; CDR3aa: CASSWGSGGSSGYTF
j_gene: TRBJ2-1; abundance: .; d_gene: TRBD1; v_gene: TRBV5-1; CDR3nt: TGCGCCAGCAGCTTCAAGACAGGGGGTGAGCAGTTCTTC; CDR3aa: CASSFKTGGEQFF
j_gene: TRBJ2-1; abundance: .; d_gene: TRBD1; v_gene: TRBV4-3; CDR3nt: TGCGCCAGCAGCCAAATGACCGGGACAGGGCGCGGTGAGCAGTTCTTC; CDR3aa: CASSQMTGTGRGEQFF
j_gene: TRBJ1-2; abundance: .; d_gene: .; v_gene: TRBV6-5; CDR3nt: TGTGCCAGCAGTCCCAACGGCCCCGAGGTTGGCTACACCTTC; CDR3aa: CASSPNGPEVGYTF
j_gene: TRBJ2-5; abundance: .; d_gene: TRBD2; v_gene: TRBV10-1; CDR3nt: TGCGCCAGCAGTGAGGCGGGAGTGGAGACCCAGTACTTC; CDR3aa: CASSEAGVETQYF
j_gene: TRBJ2-3; abundance: .; d_gene: TRBD2; v_gene: TRBV18; CDR3nt: TGTGCCAGCTCACCATTTCAGGCTAGCGGGAGGAGTGGCACAGATACGCAGTATTTT; CDR3aa: CASSPFQASGRSGTDTQYF
j_gene: TRBJ2-7; abundance: .; d_gene: .; v_gene: TRBV4-2; CDR3nt: TGTGCCAGCAGCCAAACTCGTGCCCCCGTCCGGGAGCAGTACTTC; CDR3aa: CASSQTRAPVREQYF
j_gene: TRBJ2-7; abundance: .; d_gene: TRBD1; v_gene: TRBV12-5; CDR3nt: TGTGCTAGTGGTTTGAAGGGACAGGGGTCGTCCTACGAGCAGTACTTC; CDR3aa: CASGLKGQGSSYEQYF
j_gene: TRBJ2-7; abundance: once; d_gene: .; v_gene: TRBV23-1; CDR3nt: TGCGCCAGCAGACAAATGACAGGATGCTACGAGCAGTACTTC; CDR3aa: CASRQMTGCYEQYF
j_gene: TRBJ2-1; abundance: .; d_gene: .; v_gene: TRBV5-1; CDR3nt: TGCGCCAGCAGCTTGGTGCCGGGTAGCTCCTACAATGAGCAGTTCTTC; CDR3aa: CASSLVPGSSYNEQFF
j_gene: TRBJ2-3; abundance: .; d_gene: TRBD2; v_gene: TRBV5-4; CDR3nt: TGTGCCAGCAGCCCCACCGGACTAGCGGGGAACACAGATACGCAGTATTTT; CDR3aa: CASSPTGLAGNTDTQYF
j_gene: TRBJ2-3; abundance: few; d_gene: .; v_gene: TRBV6-5; CDR3nt: TGTGCCAGCAGCTACCAGGACAAAATCACAGATACGCAGTATTTT; CDR3aa: CASSYQDKITDTQYF
j_gene: TRBJ2-1; abundance: .; d_gene: TRBD2; v_gene: TRBV5-1; CDR3nt: TGCGCCAGCAGCTTGCCCTCCCGACTAGCGGGGGCTCTCGACTCCTACAATGAGCAGTTCTTC; CDR3aa: CASSLPSRLAGALDSYNEQFF
j_gene: TRBJ2-2; abundance: .; d_gene: .; v_gene: TRBV15; CDR3nt: TGTGCCACCAGCAGAGATCCCCATGGTCGGACCGGGGAGCTGTTTTTT; CDR3aa: CATSRDPHGRTGELFF
j_gene: TRBJ2-3; abundance: .; d_gene: TRBD2; v_gene: TRBV9; CDR3nt: TGTGCCAGCAGCGTAGGGCTAGCGGGGGGGTCCGGCACAGATACGCAGTATTTT; CDR3aa: CASSVGLAGGSGTDTQYF
j_gene: TRBJ1-5; abundance: .; d_gene: TRBD1; v_gene: TRBV18; CDR3nt: TGTGCCAGCTCACTACAGGGGTGGGGCCAGCCCCAGCATTTT; CDR3aa: CASSLQGWGQPQHF
j_gene: TRBJ1-1; abundance: .; d_gene: .; v_gene: TRBV5-1; CDR3nt: TGCGCCAGTTGGACAGTGAACACTGAAGCTTTCTTT; CDR3aa: CASWTVNTEAFF
j_gene: TRBJ1-4; abundance: .; d_gene: TRBD1; v_gene: TRBV7-6; CDR3nt: TGTGCCAGCAGCCTCAGGACCCGGACAGGGACGGGTGAAAAACTGTTTTTT; CDR3aa: CASSLRTRTGTGEKLFF
j_gene: TRBJ2-6; abundance: .; d_gene: TRBD2; v_gene: TRBV6-4; CDR3nt: TGTGCCAGCAGTGCTACTAGCGGGGGTTCTGGGGCCAACGTCCTGACTTTC; CDR3aa: CASSATSGGSGANVLTF
j_gene: TRBJ2-7; abundance: .; d_gene: .; v_gene: TRBV7-9; CDR3nt: TGTGCCAGCAGCTTAGCCAGGGTTCGCAACGAGCAGTACTTC; CDR3aa: CASSLARVRNEQYF
j_gene: TRBJ1-2; abundance: .; d_gene: TRBD1; v_gene: TRBV2; CDR3nt: TGTGCCAGCAGTCTACAGGGGGCAGACACCAATGGCTACACCTTC; CDR3aa: CASSLQGADTNGYTF